A single T cell receptor beta chain is shown here with its context. A few counts support this clone. Its antigen is not yet known. No clone much larger than this one lies a single base away; base qualities are absent. The CDR3 numbers 16 residues from cysteine through phenylalanine. Only the CDR3 region is kept as DNA, spanning 48 bases read in frame from base 1. The germline V end is reduced by 6 bases and the J end by 0 bases; junction bases left unmatched: 6. CDR1 and CDR2 (MNHEY, SMNVEV) derive from the germline V gene (reference sequence). In this study, focal radiation therapy paired with CTLA-4 blockade (ipilimumab) was tested in patients who had chemo-refractory metastatic non-small-cell lung cancer. The data are from a study of radiotherapy plus CTLA-4 blockade in lung cancer (dated by TCRdb to between 2018 and 2020). For the wider study: Objective responses were observed in approximately 18% of enrolled patients, and disease control was achieved in roughly 30%. Beyond this particular receptor, the publication reports: After treatment with radiotherapy and ipilimumab, TCR clones that originated in tumors expanded in peripheral blood. Early dynamic changes in blood T cell clones, together with increased serum interferon-beta after radiation, were reported as the strongest predictors of response.

Library method: the immunoSEQ multiplex PCR assay. TCRdb stores this immuneACCESS table with in-frame sequences only. Part of the clones is absent; in the studies checked, under half of the shortfall reflects unresolved V genes, and no reason is known for the rest. The sample contains roughly 90,000 clones, around 88% of them found a single time. The ten largest clones add up to under 5.5% of the sample. This clonotype was obtained from a human donor with non-small cell lung cancer that progressed on radiotherapy plus ipilimumab. Material: peripheral blood, obtained from a patient treated with radiotherapy plus ipilimumab. This chain is built from TRBV27 and TRBJ1-1, with TRBD1 matching 11 junction bases. The DNA sequence is given as TGTGCCAGCAGCCCCCGGGACAGGGGGTTGAACACTGAAGCTTTCTTT. It codes for CASSPRDRGLNTEAFF.